Following are 32 T cell receptor beta chains from one sample sequenced in a study of T cells in Graves' hyperthyroidism and ophthalmopathy. There were TCR beta CDR3 regions amplified from RNA transcripts. HTBI primers were employed in a first-round RT-PCR of the TCR CDR3. TCRdb reprocessed the multiplex PCR reads via MiXCR and lists one record per CDR3 protein. Among about 360,000 distinct CDR3 sequences listed, 13% were seen once. Sequencing used blood. These receptors were collected from a woman aged 18-35 years with Graves' hyperthyroidism.

In this sample, this clonotype turned up many times. V usage is TRBV7-3 and J usage is TRBJ1-1, with D possibly TRBD1 on 6 matching bases. This CDR3 region has 17 residues. The germline CDR1 and CDR2 sequences are SGHTA and FQGTGA. V shed 5 bases and J shed 1 base, with 20 bases lying between them. CDR3 amino acids: CASSLLGGGIRNTEAFF. CDR3 coding DNA: TGTGCCAGCAGCCTGTTAGGGGGGGGGATTCGGAACACTGAAGCTTTCTTT.

This clonotype was observed at least ten times. The rearrangement joins TRBV29-1 to TRBJ1-1, with 7 bases lining up with TRBD1. Trimming at V came to 6 bases and at J to 2 bases, leaving 6 bases not matched to a gene. Germline CDR1 SQVTM, CDR2 ANQGSEA. The CDR3 sequence is 13 residues long. CDR3 nucleotides: TGCAGCGTAGCCAGGACAGGCAACACTGAAGCTTTCTTT. It is translated as CSVARTGNTEAFF.

This clonotype was counted many times. This chain joins TRBV6-1 and TRBJ2-5; 11 bases agree with TRBD1. This CDR3 has 17 amino acids. Germline lookup yields CDR1 MNHNS and CDR2 SASEGT. Trimming at V came to 0 bases and at J to 1 base, leaving 4 bases not matched to a gene. As DNA, the CDR3 is TGTGCCAGCAGTGAAGCGGGGACAGGGGGAATCCAAGAGACCCAGTACTTC. It codes for CASSEAGTGGIQETQYF.

In this sample, this clonotype turned up many times. The chain links TRBV6-1 to TRBJ2-7, with 10 nucleotides matching TRBD2. The germline V gene encodes CDR1 MNHNS and CDR2 SASEGT. The junction had 7 bases not matched to a gene; V was cut back by 2 bases and J by 6 bases. This CDR3 comprises 15 residues. CDR3 residues: CASSELSGRIGEQYF. DNA for the CDR3: TGTGCCAGCAGTGAACTTAGCGGGAGGATTGGCGAGCAGTACTTC.

This clonotype was seen many times. The chain uses TRBV3-1 and TRBJ2-2; D possibly uses TRBD1 or TRBD2 (6 bases each). Trimming pared 3 bases from V and 15 bases from J, leaving 17 bases between. CDR1 is LGHDT and CDR2 is YNNKEL in the germline V gene (reference sequence). The CDR3 length is 13 residues. The DNA of the CDR3 is TGTGCCAGCAGCCAGGGCTGGGGGGCCCGAGTGTTTTTT. Protein: CASSQGWGARVFF.

This clonotype was found a few times. This rearrangement joins TRBV19 to TRBJ1-4; D is unclear. Germline V gene sequence: CDR1 LNHDA, CDR2 SQIVND (reference sequence). Deletions cut 9 bases from V and 8 bases from J, with 10 bases between. The CDR3 extends over 11 amino acids. The CDR3 loop is CASPREEKLFF. In nucleotides, the CDR3 is TGTGCCAGCCCACGAGAGGAAAAACTGTTTTTT.

This chain uses TRBV19 with TRBJ1-2; 8 nucleotides align to TRBD1. The CDR3 has 15 residues. J lost 8 bases, V lost 4 bases, and 12 bases had no gene match. Germline loops: CDR1 LNHDA, CDR2 SQIVND (reference sequence). Here the CDR3 reads CASSNGQGQLSGYTF. Written as DNA, the CDR3 is TGTGCCAGTAGTAATGGACAGGGTCAACTCTCCGGCTACACCTTC.

This clonotype was recorded once. The chain has TRBV10-2 and TRBJ1-6; tentatively, D is TRBD1 (6 bases). Trimming removed 6 bases from V and 6 bases from J, with 15 bases in between. Per germline, CDR1 WSHSY and CDR2 SAAADI. The CDR3 totals 15 residues. The CDR3 reads CASSQGYDFNSPLHF. The CDR3 coding sequence is TGCGCCAGCAGCCAGGGGTACGACTTTAATTCACCCCTCCACTTT.

The chain has TRBV7-9 and TRBJ2-2; 7 bases are shared with TRBD2. This CDR3 is 17 amino acids long. V shed 3 bases and J 3 bases; nucleotides not matched to a gene: 10. CDR1 and CDR2 (germline): SEHNR, FQNEAQ (reference sequence). The CDR3 spells CASSLGPREAYTGELFF. The CDR3 DNA reads TGTGCCAGCAGCTTGGGCCCCCGGGAGGCCTACACCGGGGAGCTGTTTTTT.

This clonotype was recorded many times. V gene TRBV28 combines with J gene TRBJ2-5, with 8 bases lining up with TRBD2. This CDR3 contains 17 residues. CDR1 and CDR2 (germline): MDHEN, SYDVKM. Germline trimming cut 1 base from V and 2 bases from J; bases unmatched to any gene: 9. CDR3 amino acids: CASSLSRTSRPQETQYF. The CDR3 DNA reads as TGTGCCAGCAGTTTATCGCGGACTAGCCGCCCTCAAGAGACCCAGTACTTC.

This clonotype was recorded at least ten times. Written as DNA, the CDR3 is TGTGCCAGCGGGGGACACAACACATTCATGAACACTGAAGCTTTCTTT. It encodes CASGGHNTFMNTEAFF. The chain couples TRBV2 to TRBJ1-1; TRBD1 might be the D (6 bases). The CDR3 runs 16 residues. V lost 8 bases, J lost 0 bases, and 19 bases lay in between. Germline V gene data show CDR1 as SNHLY and CDR2 as FYNNEI.

This clonotype was seen repeatedly, ten times or more. The rearrangement joins TRBV7-9 to TRBJ2-3; no definite D call. Germline V gene lookup returns CDR1 SEHNR and CDR2 FQNEAQ (reference sequence). The V end lost 4 bases, the J end lost 7 bases, and 12 bases lay between the germline ends. The CDR3 covers 13 residues. The CDR3 DNA sequence: TGTGCCAGCAGCTCCCGACCTTCCCATACGCAGTATTTT. This encodes CASSSRPSHTQYF.

This clonotype was seen more than once but under ten times. This CDR3 reads CASSFGGDRTDTQYF. The CDR3 bases are TGTGCCAGCAGTTTCGGGGGGGACCGCACAGATACGCAGTATTTT. The genes are TRBV12-3 or TRBV12-4 and TRBJ2-3; the match to TRBD2 covers 8 bases. V dropped 3 bases and J dropped 1; count of bases not matched to a gene: 3. The CDR3 spans 15 residues.

This clonotype was seen ten or more times. This sequence joins TRBV19 and TRBJ2-2, with 9 bases lining up with TRBD2. Trimming took 4 bases from V and 1 from J; bases not matched to a gene: 10. CDR1 is LNHDA and CDR2 is SQIVND in the germline V gene (reference sequence). This CDR3 comprises 18 residues. The CDR3 nucleotides read TGTGCCAGTAGTACCCGCCGACTAGCGGCAAGGAACACCGGGGAGCTGTTTTTT. This sequence encodes CASSTRRLAARNTGELFF.

This clonotype was detected many times. The chain recombines TRBV28 with TRBJ1-1; D ambiguous. V shed 6 bases and J shed 0 bases, with 11 bases lying between them. Germline CDR1 reads MDHEN; CDR2 reads SYDVKM. CDR3 length: 14 amino acids. Written as DNA, the CDR3 is TGTGCCAGCAGGGAGGTACTAATGAACACTGAAGCTTTCTTT. Amino acids: CASREVLMNTEAFF.

This clonotype was counted only a few times. J is TRBJ1-5 and V is TRBV29-1, with 7 bases aligning to TRBD1. With V trimmed by 4 bases and J by 2 bases, 2 bases remained unmatched. Germline values: CDR1 SQVTM, CDR2 ANQGSEA. The length of the CDR3 is 13 residues. As DNA, the CDR3 is TGCAGCGTTGGTGACAGGGGCAATCAGCCCCAGCATTTT. It encodes CSVGDRGNQPQHF.

This clonotype has at least ten counts. The V gene is TRBV6-1, the J gene TRBJ2-1; possibly TRBD1 for D (5 bases). Trimming took 5 bases from V and 4 from J, leaving 15 bases between them. The CDR3 totals 15 residues. Germline assignment: CDR1 MNHNS and CDR2 SASEGT. CDR3 amino acids: CASSRRQSLYNEQFF. CDR3 bases: TGTGCCAGCAGTCGCCGACAGTCCCTTTACAATGAGCAGTTCTTC.

The table lists this clonotype with a few counts. This CDR3 is CASSHLLGRSKSNEQFF. The CDR3, as DNA: TGTGCCAGCAGCCACCTATTGGGCAGGTCGAAGTCGAATGAGCAGTTCTTC. The V and J genes are TRBV7-9 and TRBJ2-1; D is uncertain. The CDR3 covers 17 residues. Germline V gene sequence: CDR1 SEHNR, CDR2 FQNEAQ (reference sequence). The germline V and J ends were trimmed by 5 bases and 7 bases, with 24 bases remaining between them.

The chain carries TRBV20-1 and TRBJ1-2; no reliable D call. There are 12 residues in the CDR3. V lost 1 base and J 3 bases, leaving 6 bases between the germline ends. Germline V CDR1 and CDR2: DFQATT, SNEGSKA (reference sequence). The CDR3 here is CSARGAHYGYTF. CDR3 bases: TGCAGTGCTAGAGGTGCACACTATGGCTACACCTTC.

This clonotype was picked up many times. The rearrangement uses TRBV28 and TRBJ2-7; 7 positions match TRBD1. There are 13 residues in the CDR3. V shed 7 bases and J 1 base; nucleotides not matched to a gene: 4. The germline V gene encodes CDR1 MDHEN and CDR2 SYDVKM. The DNA of the CDR3 is TGTGCCAGCACCGTGACAGGGTCCTACGAGCAGTACTTC. This encodes CASTVTGSYEQYF.

This clonotype was found a few times. V is TRBV10-3 and J is TRBJ1-2; 11 bases are a match to TRBD1. V was pared by 6 bases and J by 3 bases, with 6 bases of the junction left unmatched. The CDR3 spans 15 residues. Germline V gives CDR1 ENHRY, CDR2 SYGVKD. This chain's CDR3 is CAISDRTGGHYGYTF. As DNA, the CDR3 is TGTGCCATCAGCGATCGGACAGGGGGCCACTATGGCTACACCTTC.

This clonotype was found many times. J is TRBJ1-3 and V is TRBV28, with D perhaps TRBD1 (5 bases). The CDR3 has 14 residues. V gave up 6 bases and J gave up 4 bases, with 13 bases separating them. The germline V gene encodes CDR1 MDHEN and CDR2 SYDVKM. CDR3 protein: CASSPGGLGNTIYF. The CDR3, as DNA: TGTGCCAGCAGCCCTGGGGGGTTAGGAAACACCATATATTTT.

This clonotype appeared many times. V and J are TRBV29-1 and TRBJ2-7; 10 nucleotides match TRBD1. V shed 7 bases and J 4 bases; nucleotides not matched to a gene: 13. The CDR3 sequence is 15 residues long. Germline CDR1 is SQVTM and CDR2 is ANQGSEA. The CDR3 region has the DNA TGCAGCGCACTACAGACCGGGACAGGGGTATACGAGCAGTACTTC. Its translation: CSALQTGTGVYEQYF.

This clonotype was counted ten times or more. The gene calls are TRBV25-1 and TRBJ2-7; D tentatively fits TRBD1 or TRBD2 (6 bases each). Trimming stripped 3 bases from V and 7 bases from J, with 16 bases between. CDR1 and CDR2 (germline): MGHDK, SYGVNS. The CDR3 extends over 14 amino acids. DNA of the CDR3: TGTGCCAGCAGTGATCCCTCTGGGGGGCGAGAGCAGTACTTC. Translated, it gives CASSDPSGGREQYF.

At least ten counts were recorded for this clonotype. The chain couples TRBV7-2 to TRBJ2-3; D possibly corresponds to TRBD1 (5 bases). Looked up from germline, CDR1 is SGHTA and CDR2 is FQGNSA. CDR3 size: 12 residues. V lost 4 bases to trimming and J lost 8 bases, with 10 bases between them. For the CDR3, the DNA is TGTGCCAGCAGCTACCAGGGTAGTACGCAGTATTTT. It codes for CASSYQGSTQYF.

In its sample, this clonotype was seen many times. This chain links TRBV10-3 with TRBJ2-1, with TRBD1 identical over 9 bases. The CDR3 is made up of 13 amino acids. CDR1 is ENHRY and CDR2 is SYGVKD in the germline V gene. With 10 bases clipped from V and 5 bases from J, the junction kept 6 bases outside the gene matches. Written as DNA, the CDR3 is TGTGCCACTCGGACAGGGGACGACAATGAGCAGTTCTTC. This gives the protein CATRTGDDNEQFF.

The CDR3 region has the DNA TGTGCCAGCAGTGATTGGGGGGGCCGGACAGGCTCTGGGACTGAAGCTTTCTTT. This gives the protein CASSDWGGRTGSGTEAFF. The rearrangement links TRBV6-1 to TRBJ1-1; 7 positions match TRBD1. Germline V gene data show CDR1 as MNHNS and CDR2 as SASEGT. The CDR3 contains 18 residues. The junction had 18 bases not matched to a gene; V was cut back by 3 bases and J by 5 bases.

This clonotype occurred a few times. This sequence joins TRBV25-1 and TRBJ2-6; D is uncertain. Germline-derived CDR1 and CDR2 are MGHDK and SYGVNS. With 9 bases removed from V and 2 bases from J, the gap between germline ends came to 11 bases. The CDR3 spans 14 residues. The CDR3 loop reads CASDTGAGANVLTF. The CDR3 DNA follows: TGTGCCAGTGATACCGGAGCTGGGGCCAACGTCCTGACTTTC.

In its sample, this clonotype was seen once. The chain couples TRBV30 to TRBJ2-7; a weak D match, TRBD2 (5 bases). V lost 1 base and J lost 0, with 7 bases in between. The CDR3 length is 13 residues. Germline V gives CDR1 GTSNPN, CDR2 SVGIG (reference sequence). The CDR3 DNA sequence: TGTGCCTGGAGTGGAGGGAGCTCCTACGAGCAGTACTTC. Its translation is CAWSGGSSYEQYF.

The chain recombines TRBV28 with TRBJ1-6; TRBD1 matches 7 bases. CDR1 MDHEN and CDR2 SYDVKM come from the germline V gene. Trimming cost V 7 bases and J 4 bases; bases outside gene matches: 7. This CDR3 is 15 amino acids long. The CDR3 sequence is CASMGDRKYNSPLHF. CDR3 DNA: TGTGCCAGCATGGGGGACAGAAAATATAATTCACCCCTCCACTTT.

The chain has TRBV4-2 and TRBJ1-1; D gene ambiguous. The CDR3 has 15 residues. V lost 0 bases to trimming and J lost 3 bases, with 11 bases between them. The germline V gene has CDR1 LGHNA and CDR2 YNFKEQ. CDR3 sequence reads: CASSQDILGYTEAFF. The CDR3 DNA follows: TGTGCCAGCAGCCAAGATATTTTGGGTTACACTGAAGCTTTCTTT.

J is TRBJ2-2 and V is TRBV5-1, with 14 bases identical to TRBD2. CDR3 length: 17 amino acids. Per germline, CDR1 SGHRS and CDR2 YFSETQ. The trim removed 2 bases at V and 8 bases at J, leaving 8 bases unmatched. CDR3 bases: TGCGCCAGCAGCTTTACCGGGACTAGCGGGGGTTCGGGGGAGCTGTTTTTT. Its translation: CASSFTGTSGGSGELFF.